This is a list of T cell receptor beta chains from one sample in a study of shared clonotypes between healthy human individuals. TCRdb keeps only in-frame clones here, not all; method: immunoSEQ multiplex PCR. Of around 2,000,000 clones listed, just over 90% were seen once; the top ten hold 1.7%. Specimen: naive CD8+ T cells from PBMCs. These receptor sequences come from a man younger than 30 in good health. Some clones in this sample may be carry-over from other donors' samples. Each CDR3 is given with its conserved first and last residue. The order of the fields is D gene, V gene, J gene, clone size, CDR3 DNA, CDR3 protein. D genes are given only for firm matches. Expanded clones get a size class; other rows say once, few or many, or leave the size out.

NA	TRBV4-3	TRBJ2-3	NA	TGCGCCAGCAGCCAATACTCGGAGGGTACGCAGTATTTT	CASSQYSEGTQYF
NA	TRBV4-1	TRBJ1-1	NA	TGCGCCAGCAGCCGAGGGGGTCTCACTGAAGCTTTCTTT	CASSRGGLTEAFF
NA	TRBV19	TRBJ2-1	NA	TGTGCCAGTAGTACGCTTAACGAGGGGGATGAGCAGTTCTTC	CASSTLNEGDEQFF
NA	TRBV4-3	TRBJ1-5	NA	TGCGCCAGCAGCCAAGGCATAGGGACGGGCGCCCCGGAGCCCCAGCATTTT	CASSQGIGTGAPEPQHF
NA	TRBV7-9	TRBJ1-5	NA	TGTGCCAGCAGCTTAGTGGTGGCAGGGGTAAGTCAGCCCCAGCATTTT	CASSLVVAGVSQPQHF
TRBD2	TRBV28	TRBJ2-7	once	TGTGCCAGCAGTCCGTACCGGACTAGCGGCTACGAGCAGTACTTC	CASSPYRTSGYEQYF
NA	TRBV7-9	TRBJ1-1	few	TGTGCCAGCAGCCCCGTCCAGGGAAACACTGAAGCTTTCTTT	CASSPVQGNTEAFF
TRBD1	TRBV10-3	TRBJ2-1	once	TGTGCCAGTTCAGAGCGACAGGGGACTCACAATGAGCAGTTCTTC	CASSERQGTHNEQFF
NA	TRBV19	TRBJ2-2	NA	TGTGCCAGTAGCCCTGGCTTCACCGGGGAGCTGTTTTTT	CASSPGFTGELFF
NA	TRBV2	TRBJ2-4	NA	TGTGCCAGCAATGGGCTAGCCAAAAACATTCAGTACTTC	CASNGLAKNIQYF
NA	TRBV5-8	TRBJ1-2	once	TGTGCCAGCAGCTTGGTGGGCCAGGGCCCCGTCGGTGGCTACACCTTC	CASSLVGQGPVGGYTF
NA	TRBV28	TRBJ2-1	NA	TGTGCCAGCAGTTTATTCCGAACCAATGAGCAGTTCTTC	CASSLFRTNEQFF
TRBD1	TRBV13	TRBJ1-4	NA	TGTGCCAGCAGCGCCGGGACAGGGGATGAAAAACTGTTTTTT	CASSAGTGDEKLFF
NA	TRBV27	TRBJ1-1	NA	TGTGCCAGCAGTTTTCTTGGGGGGAGCACTGAAGCTTTCTTT	CASSFLGGSTEAFF